Below, 27 T cell receptor beta chains from the same sample are listed, as sequenced in a study of T cells in Graves' hyperthyroidism and ophthalmopathy (dated by TCRdb to about 2019). Library preparation used multiplex PCR. Sequencing took place on an Illumina HiSeq 2000. The TCR beta CDR3 regions were amplified from RNA transcripts. The first round of RT-PCR for the TCR CDR3 was performed with the HTBI primer set and the Qiagen OneStep RT-PCR kit. TCRdb reran the public reads through fastp at Q25 and MiXCR, keeping productive beta chains. Each CDR3 protein appears once, grouped with its most common genes and DNA. The sample records some 490,000 distinct CDR3 sequences, under 25% of which are singletons. About half of the sample goes to the ten largest clones. Material for sequencing was blood. These receptors were collected from a woman between 65 and 79 years old with Graves' ophthalmopathy.

V usage is TRBV11-2 and J usage is TRBJ1-1, with D tentatively TRBD1 (6 bases). Germline V gives CDR1 SGHAT, CDR2 FQNNGV. This CDR3 has 18 amino acids. V lost 5 bases and J 0 bases, leaving 22 bases between the germline ends. CDR3 loop: CASSPRRGGRRMNTEAFF. In DNA form, the CDR3 reads TGTGCCAGCAGCCCCCGACGTGGGGGGCGTAGGATGAACACTGAAGCTTTCTTT.

This clonotype appeared a few times. The chain has TRBV27 and TRBJ1-1; D unresolved. Trimming took 5 bases from V and 1 from J, leaving 20 bases between them. CDR1 and CDR2 from the germline V gene are MNHEY and SMNVEV (reference sequence). CDR3 length: 17 amino acids. The CDR3 sequence is CASSATVLRSGNTEAFF. The CDR3 coding sequence is TGTGCCAGCAGTGCTACAGTTTTGAGGTCCGGGAACACTGAAGCTTTCTTT.

The chain carries TRBV9 and TRBJ2-7; the D call may be TRBD1 or TRBD2 (6 bases each). The CDR3 spans 13 residues. V was clipped by 10 bases and J by 0 bases, with 14 bases between them. In germline, CDR1 is SGDLS, CDR2 YYNGEE. In nucleotides, the CDR3 is TGTGCCTCAGCGAAGGGGGGCTCCTACGAGCAGTACTTC. It is translated as CASAKGGSYEQYF.

The chain has TRBV2 and TRBJ2-3, with D possibly called TRBD1 or TRBD2 (6 bases each). The CDR3 runs 14 residues. The germline CDR1 and CDR2 sequences are SNHLY and FYNNEI. The germline V and J ends were trimmed by 5 bases and 11 bases, with 20 bases remaining between them. The CDR3 DNA follows: TGTGCCAGCAGTCTTTTGGCGGGAAGGGGGAGGCAGTATTTT. Protein: CASSLLAGRGRQYF.

The rearrangement uses TRBV7-2 and TRBJ1-1, with TRBD1 as a possible D gene (5 bases). The CDR3 totals 13 residues. The germline V gene has CDR1 SGHTA and CDR2 FQGNSA. With 9 bases removed from V and 9 bases from J, the gap between germline ends came to 20 bases. Written as DNA, the CDR3 is TGTGCCAGTAGTCTGCAGGGAGGGCAGCAAGCTTTCTTT. This sequence encodes CASSLQGGQQAFF.

This clonotype was observed a handful of times. The J gene is TRBJ2-6, the V gene TRBV7-9; the match to TRBD1 covers 8 bases. Germline values: CDR1 SEHNR, CDR2 FQNEAQ (reference sequence). This CDR3 has 15 residues. V was clipped by 5 bases and J by 4 bases; unmatched bases: 4. CDR3 in amino acids: CASSVQGDGANVLTF. CDR3 sequence (DNA): TGTGCCAGCAGCGTACAGGGGGACGGGGCCAACGTCCTGACTTTC.

A remark on this clonotype: A much larger clone lies one base from this, so it may be a read error. V gene TRBV7-9 combines with J gene TRBJ1-2; the match to TRBD1 covers 7 bases. The CDR3 runs 13 residues. Germline CDR1 SEHNR, CDR2 FQNEAQ (reference sequence). CDR3 in DNA: TGTGCCAGCAGTGAACAGGGGTACTATGACTACACCTTC. It yields the protein CASSEQGYYDYTF.

The chain is built from TRBV5-1 and TRBJ1-3; no clear D. The germline V gene has CDR1 SGHRS and CDR2 YFSETQ. V lost 0 bases and J 2 bases, leaving 12 bases between the germline ends. The CDR3 spans 16 residues. CDR3 bases: TGCGCCAGCAGCTTGGTGGGGAGTTTGGCTGGAAACACCATATATTTT. Its protein product is CASSLVGSLAGNTIYF.

This clonotype was picked up a small number of times. The V and J genes are TRBV7-2 and TRBJ2-2; 10 positions agree with TRBD1. With 4 bases clipped from V and 5 bases from J, the junction kept 1 base outside the gene matches. The CDR3 has 14 residues. The germline CDR1 and CDR2 sequences are SGHTA and FQGNSA. The CDR3 coding sequence is TGTGCCAGCAGCTGGGACAGGGGAACCGGGGAGCTGTTTTTT. It yields the protein CASSWDRGTGELFF.

The chain links TRBV20-1 to TRBJ2-1; either TRBD1 or TRBD2 may fit D (5 bases each). The CDR3 loop spans 14 amino acids. Deletions cut 3 bases from V and 10 bases from J, with 19 bases between. The germline CDR1 and CDR2 sequences are DFQATT and SNEGSKA (reference sequence). The CDR3 region is CSARGLRGVWEQFF. The DNA of the CDR3 is TGCAGTGCTAGGGGGCTTCGAGGGGTTTGGGAGCAGTTCTTC.

The chain carries TRBV6-4 and TRBJ2-1; 15 bases line up with TRBD2. The CDR3 is 19 residues long. Unmatched junction bases numbered 6, after V lost 3 bases and J lost 0 bases. Germline CDR1 MRHNA, CDR2 SNTAGT. The CDR3: CASSEGLAGGKSSYNEQFF. In DNA form, the CDR3 reads TGTGCCAGCAGTGAAGGACTAGCGGGAGGGAAGAGCTCCTACAATGAGCAGTTCTTC.

Ten or more counts support this clonotype. The chain carries TRBV7-3 and TRBJ2-5; D ambiguous. Germline values: CDR1 SGHTA, CDR2 FQGTGA. V was shortened by 5 bases and J by 4 bases, with 11 bases between the two germline ends. The length of the CDR3 is 13 residues. CDR3 DNA: TGTGCCAGCAGCCCCGCAGTTGGAGAGACCCAGTACTTC. This encodes CASSPAVGETQYF.

This clonotype was detected many times. The chain couples TRBV6-1 to TRBJ1-2, with no clear D. The CDR3 consists of 13 residues. V lost 5 bases to trimming and J lost 4 bases, with 11 bases between them. Germline V gene sequence: CDR1 MNHNS, CDR2 SASEGT. CDR3 sequence: CASSSTSSYGYTF. DNA for the CDR3: TGTGCCAGCAGTAGCACCTCGTCCTATGGCTACACCTTC.

The chain couples TRBV7-9 to TRBJ2-5; 8 nucleotides agree with TRBD2. The V gene's germline CDR1 is SEHNR and CDR2 FQNEAQ (reference sequence). There are 16 residues in the CDR3. The junction had 10 bases not matched to a gene; V was cut back by 2 bases and J by 5 bases. In nucleotides, the CDR3 is TGTGCCAGCAGCTTAATCTCGGGAGGGCCGTGGGAGACCCAGTACTTC. Its translation: CASSLISGGPWETQYF.

The chain employs TRBV6-2 or TRBV6-3 and TRBJ1-4; D ambiguous. The germline V gene encodes CDR1 MNHEY and CDR2 SVGEGT. The CDR3 is 15 residues long. Trimming pared 5 bases from V and 4 bases from J, leaving 14 bases between. CDR3 in amino acids: CASSDSLIGNEKLFF. The CDR3 bases are TGTGCCAGCAGTGATTCCCTGATCGGTAATGAAAAACTGTTTTTT.

The chain is built from TRBV20-1 and TRBJ2-3; TRBD2 matches at 12 bases. Germline loops: CDR1 DFQATT, CDR2 SNEGSKA (reference sequence). The V and J ends lost 5 bases and 5 bases, in that order; junction bases with no gene match: 8. The CDR3 sequence is 15 residues long. The CDR3 spells CSASSPGLAGDTQYF. The DNA for the CDR3 is TGCAGTGCTTCCTCCCCGGGACTAGCGGGAGATACGCAGTATTTT.

Only a few counts were recorded for this clonotype. The chain has TRBV6-1 and TRBJ2-3; TRBD2 might be the D (6 bases). Germline V gene sequence: CDR1 MNHNS, CDR2 SASEGT. The ends were cut back, 0 bases at V and 6 bases at J, with 13 bases in the middle. The CDR3 has 15 amino acids. The CDR3 loop is CASSEAVRESDTQYF. The CDR3 bases are TGTGCCAGCAGTGAAGCGGTGCGGGAAAGCGATACGCAGTATTTT.

The chain carries TRBV7-8 and TRBJ2-7; D is possibly TRBD2 (6 bases). V lost 5 bases and J 9 bases, leaving 14 bases between the germline ends. Germline-derived CDR1 and CDR2 are SGHVS and FQNEAQ. The CDR3 is made up of 12 amino acids. The CDR3: CASSLGGTGQYF. The CDR3 bases are TGTGCCAGCAGCCTGGGGGGTACGGGGCAGTACTTC. Variable domain in full (rest from reference TRBV7-8 and TRBJ2-7): GAGVSQSPRYKVAKRGQDVALRCDPISGHVSLFWYQQALGQGPEFLTYFQNEAQLDKSGLPSDRFFAERPEGSVSTLKIQRTQQEDSAVYLCASSLGGTGQYFGPGTRLTVT.

This clonotype has only a few counts. V is TRBV2 and J is TRBJ1-4; 8 bases are a match to TRBD1. The CDR3 is 12 residues long. Germline CDR1 and CDR2: SNHLY and FYNNEI. V shed 6 bases and J 10 bases; nucleotides not matched to a gene: 4. CDR3 region: CASSGQGRKLFF. The CDR3 nucleotides read TGTGCCAGCAGCGGACAGGGTCGAAAACTGTTTTTT.

At least ten counts were recorded for this clonotype. V and J are TRBV28 and TRBJ1-5; D gene unclear. CDR1 MDHEN and CDR2 SYDVKM come from the germline V gene. The CDR3 loop spans 14 amino acids. With 6 bases removed from V and 7 bases from J, the gap between germline ends came to 16 bases. Here the CDR3 DNA reads TGTGCCAGCAGCAAGTTCCCCAGACCGCAGCCCCAGCATTTT. This codes for CASSKFPRPQPQHF.

The chain carries TRBV11-2 and TRBJ2-3, with TRBD2 identical over 14 bases. V lost 5 bases, J lost 2 bases, and 6 bases stayed unmatched. The CDR3 sequence is 17 residues long. Germline CDR1 and CDR2: SGHAT and FQNNGV. CDR3 nucleotides: TGTGCCAGCAGCCCCGGGACTAGCGGGAGCCCCACAGATACGCAGTATTTT. As protein: CASSPGTSGSPTDTQYF.

This clonotype was observed at least ten times. The V and J genes are TRBV28 and TRBJ2-7; TRBD1 is a possible D gene (6 bases). V was cut by 2 bases and J by 2 bases, with 13 bases left in between. The CDR3 spans 15 residues. The germline gives CDR1 MDHEN, CDR2 SYDVKM. The CDR3, as DNA: TGTGCCAGCAGTTTAACAGGGCGCCTAACCTACGAGCAGTACTTC. Protein: CASSLTGRLTYEQYF.

The chain couples TRBV3-1 to TRBJ1-1; no clear D gene. The CDR3 has 14 residues. V dropped 5 bases and J dropped 0 bases, with 10 bases sitting between them. The germline gives CDR1 LGHDT, CDR2 YNNKEL (reference sequence). CDR3 bases: TGTGCCAGCAGCTCCTCTTCACTGAACACTGAAGCTTTCTTT. Translating gives CASSSSSLNTEAFF. The full variable domain, in which reference TRBV3-1 and TRBJ1-1 provide the parts outside the CDR3, is DTAVSQTPKYLVTQMGNDKSIKCEQNLGHDTMYWYKQDSKKFLKIMFSYNNKELIINETVPNRFSPKSPDKAHLNLHINSLELGDSAVYFCASSSSSLNTEAFFGQGTRLTVV.

This clonotype was seen ten or more times. The V gene is TRBV12-3 or TRBV12-4, the J gene TRBJ2-5, with no clear D. The CDR3 loop spans 12 amino acids. Between the trimmed V and J ends, which lost 6 bases and 9 bases, there was a span of 14 bases. The CDR3 spells CASSSSLGAQYF. CDR3 nucleotides: TGTGCCAGCAGCTCTTCCCTTGGGGCCCAGTACTTC.

This clonotype was recorded a few times. The chain uses TRBV4-3 and TRBJ2-7; 8 bases agree with TRBD1. The CDR3 length is 16 residues. The germline V gene has CDR1 LGHNA and CDR2 YSLEER. With V trimmed by 1 base and J by 0 bases, 5 bases remained unmatched. In DNA form, the CDR3 reads TGCGCCAGCAGCCAAGGATCGACAGGGGTCTCCTACGAGCAGTACTTC. This encodes CASSQGSTGVSYEQYF.

This clonotype was counted between two and nine times. The chain links TRBV18 to TRBJ2-2, with TRBD1 as a possible D gene (5 bases). Trimming took off 5 bases at V and 7 bases at J, with 11 bases between the two ends. The germline CDR1 and CDR2 sequences are KGHSH and LQKENI. This CDR3 has 13 residues. The CDR3 sequence is CASSSRALGELFF. Here the CDR3 DNA reads TGTGCCAGCTCATCCAGGGCCCTCGGGGAGCTGTTTTTT.

V and J are TRBV11-2 and TRBJ2-1; 9 bases match TRBD1. CDR1 SGHAT and CDR2 FQNNGV come from the germline V gene. The CDR3 has 15 residues. The junction had 8 bases not matched to a gene; V was cut back by 4 bases and J by 7 bases. The CDR3 sequence is CASSSGQGRWNEQFF. The DNA for the CDR3 is TGTGCCAGCAGCTCAGGACAGGGGAGGTGGAATGAGCAGTTCTTC. The full variable domain, rest sourced from reference TRBV11-2 and TRBJ2-1, is EAGVAQSPRYKIIEKRQSVAFWCNPISGHATLYWYQQILGQGPKLLIQFQNNGVVDDSQLPKDRFSAERLKGVDSTLKIQPAKLEDSAVYLCASSSGQGRWNEQFFGPGTRLTVL.